These 17 T cell receptor beta chains were sequenced from one sample in a study of tumor and adjacent non-tumor tissue in lung cancer. TCRbeta libraries were built with three rounds of nested PCR, modified from ARM-PCR. TCRdb called the multiplex PCR reads again in MiXCR, with one record for every CDR3 protein. Of 100,000 to 150,000 distinct CDR3 sequences in the sample, roughly 64% were seen once. RNA was extracted from bulk tissue without any cell sorting. The specimen was lung tumor tissue. The receptors come from a man aged 25-45 years with non-small cell lung cancer.

As for this clonotype: A junction end diverges from the germline sequence, so it may reflect a read error. The chain combines TRBV12-3 or TRBV12-4 with TRBJ1-5, with D unclear. The CDR3 covers 20 residues. The CDR3 sequence: CASSRAWARYGPDSNQAQHF. The DNA for the CDR3 is TGTGCCAGCAGTAGGGCCTGGGCCAGATACGGCCCGGATAGCAATCAGGCCCAGCATTTT.

V and J are TRBV11-2 and TRBJ2-7; D is ambiguous. The CDR3 has 15 amino acids. Germline V lookup: CDR1 SGHAT, CDR2 FQNNGV. Between the trimmed V and J ends, which lost 6 bases and 3 bases, there was a span of 18 bases. CDR3 protein: CASSKDYVSNYEQYF. The CDR3 DNA reads as TGTGCCAGCAGTAAGGATTATGTGAGCAACTACGAGCAGTACTTC.

This clonotype was detected many times. The chain recombines TRBV6-2 or TRBV6-3 with TRBJ2-3; 13 bases match TRBD2. This CDR3 is 15 amino acids long. The germline V gene has CDR1 MNHEY and CDR2 SVGEGT. The J segment lost 4 bases and the V segment lost 6 bases, leaving 4 bases of the junction unmatched. The CDR3 sequence is CASSKTSGGPDTQYF. The CDR3 coding sequence is TGTGCCAGCAGCAAGACTAGCGGGGGGCCAGATACGCAGTATTTT.

Notes on this clonotype: This may come from a read error, since a much larger clone is one base off. CDR3 DNA: TGTGCCACCAGTGATTCTAAGCCGTACCAAGAGACCCAGTACTTC. Protein sequence: CATSDSKPYQETQYF. The chain has TRBV24-1 and TRBJ2-5; D call uncertain. This CDR3 is 15 amino acids long. CDR1 and CDR2 from the germline V gene are KGHDR and SFDVKD. The V and J ends lost 2 bases and 0 bases respectively, with 9 bases between them.

This clonotype has a handful of counts. A read error may explain this, as a much larger clone is one base away. This chain uses TRBV29-1 with TRBJ2-1, with D perhaps matching TRBD2 (5 bases). Germline V gene sequence: CDR1 SQVTM, CDR2 ANQGSEA. There are 13 residues in the CDR3. V dropped 7 bases and J dropped 6 bases, with 16 bases sitting between them. The CDR3 DNA is TGCAGCGCTTCCGGGGAATCGTGCAATGAGCAGTTCTTC. This gives the protein CSASGESCNEQFF.

In the case of this clonotype: This may arise from a read error, as a much more abundant clone is one base away. The chain has TRBV29-1 and TRBJ1-2; D is unclear. The CDR3 has 16 amino acids. Germline CDR1 and CDR2: SQVTM and ANQGSEA. In DNA form, the CDR3 reads TGCATCGTTGGCCCGCAAGAAGAGAATTCTAACTATGGCTACACCTTC. Translation: CIVGPQEENSNYGYTF.

A word on this clonotype: A read error is possible here, since a much larger clone lies one base away. The J gene is TRBJ2-5, the V gene TRBV29-1; 7 bases align to TRBD1. The CDR3 runs to 14 residues. Looked up from germline, CDR1 is SQVTM and CDR2 is ANQGSEA. The CDR3 reads CNFAPTGIQETQYF. In DNA, the CDR3 is TGCAACTTTGCCCCGACAGGGATCCAAGAGACCCAGTACTTC.

As regards this clonotype: This may arise from a read error, as a much more abundant clone is one base away. The chain is built from TRBV20-1 and TRBJ1-1, with D possibly matching TRBD1 (6 bases). From germline, CDR1 is DFQATT and CDR2 SNEGSKA (reference sequence). The CDR3 has 12 residues. The CDR3 reads CSDRYRGTEAFF. The CDR3 DNA sequence: TGCAGTGATAGATATAGGGGGACTGAAGCTTTCTTT.

Note on this clonotype: Being one base from a much bigger clone, this may be a read error. The chain links TRBV7-8 to TRBJ1-5; the match to TRBD1 covers 7 bases. The J call may be mistaken, given a closer DNA end match to TRBJ2-3. Germline-derived CDR1 and CDR2 are SGHVS and FQNEAQ. The CDR3 extends over 13 amino acids. The CDR3 DNA reads TGTGCCAGCAGCCGTGCCGAGGGACAGCCCCAGTATTTT. The encoded protein is CASSRAEGQPQYF.

This clonotype has more than one count but fewer than ten. The rearrangement links TRBV4-3 to TRBJ1-6; D is undetermined. The germline V gene has CDR1 LGHNA and CDR2 YSLEER. The V end was cut by 0 bases, the J end by 11 bases, with 17 bases between. The CDR3 runs 16 residues. The chain's CDR3 is CASSQDVQAAGAPLHF. CDR3 bases: TGCGCCAGCAGCCAAGATGTACAAGCCGCCGGTGCACCCCTCCACTTT.

On this clonotype itself: A much larger clone differs from this one at a single base, so this may be a read error. The rearrangement joins TRBV7-8 to TRBJ2-7; 7 bases agree with TRBD2. The length of the CDR3 is 15 residues. Germline CDR1 SGHVS, CDR2 FQNEAQ. The CDR3 reads CVSSPASGQSYEQYF. As DNA, the CDR3 is TGTGTCAGCAGCCCTGCTAGCGGCCAATCCTACGAGCAGTACTTC.

The V call is TRBV12-3 or TRBV12-4, the J call TRBJ1-2; no reliable D call. The CDR3 runs 13 residues. The V end lost 7 bases, the J end lost 4 bases, and 13 bases lay between the germline ends. The CDR3 sequence is CASKLGQIYGYTF. DNA for the CDR3: TGTGCCAGCAAGTTAGGCCAGATCTATGGCTACACCTTC.

The chain uses TRBV24-1 and TRBJ2-2; 7 nucleotides align to TRBD1. From germline, CDR1 is KGHDR and CDR2 SFDVKD. The CDR3 extends over 14 amino acids. The CDR3: CTISDDRDTGELFF. The CDR3, as DNA: TGTACCATCAGTGATGACAGGGACACCGGGGAGCTGTTTTTT.

The chain uses TRBV5-1 and TRBJ1-2; TRBD1 matches 8 bases. The CDR3 length is 14 residues. V gave up 3 bases and J gave up 7 bases; unmatched junction bases: 8. CDR1 is SGHRS and CDR2 is YFSETQ in the germline V gene. The CDR3 nucleotides are TGCGCCAGCAGCTCCGGGACAGGTGTCTGTGGCTACACCTTC. This gives the protein CASSSGTGVCGYTF.

A note on this clonotype: It may be a read error: a sequence one base away is much more abundant. V usage is TRBV29-1 and J usage is TRBJ2-1; perhaps TRBD1 as D (5 bases). This CDR3 is built from 14 residues. The germline CDR1 and CDR2 sequences are SQVTM and ANQGSEA. The CDR3: CSVKNRAGYNEQIF. CDR3 DNA sequence: TGCAGCGTTAAAAACCGGGCAGGGTACAATGAGCAGATCTTC.

The V gene is TRBV29-1, the J gene TRBJ2-3, with D possibly TRBD1 on 5 matching bases. The CDR3 length is 14 residues. V was trimmed by 8 bases and J by 4 bases, leaving 19 bases between them. CDR1 SQVTM and CDR2 ANQGSEA come from the germline V gene. The CDR3 is CSPVMQGSPDTQYF. CDR3 nucleotides: TGCAGCCCCGTCATGCAGGGTAGTCCAGATACGCAGTATTTT.

The V and J genes are TRBV13 and TRBJ1-4; weak D call: TRBD1 (5 bases). V lost 5 bases to trimming and J lost 1 base, with 11 bases between them. CDR3 size: 15 residues. Germline V gives CDR1 PRHDT, CDR2 FYEKMQ (reference sequence). The DNA of the CDR3 is TGTGCCAGCAGCCAGGGTCTTGTAACTAATGAAAAACTGTTTTTT. Amino acid sequence: CASSQGLVTNEKLFF.